The next 16 T cell receptor beta chains were all read from a single sample in a study of human T cells and chemical hapten exposure. From the RACE reads, TCRdb called clonotypes with MiXCR, one entry per CDR3 protein. The sample has about 250,000 distinct CDR3 sequences; around 7.7% are singletons. Time point indicated: pre-sensitization, week 0. Treatment reported: therapeutic diphenylcyclopropenone sensitization with weekly scalp DPC. Sample: whole blood, taken in connection with sensitization to the hapten diphenylcyclopropenone (DPC). Source of these receptors: a man aged 18-30 years with alopecia areata. Some clones in this sample may be carry-over from other donors' samples.

The chain links TRBV7-8 to TRBJ1-1; the D is unclear. V was clipped by 5 bases and J by 1 base, with 20 bases between them. Germline V CDR1 and CDR2: SGHVS, FQNEAQ. The CDR3 has 17 amino acids. CDR3 sequence (DNA): TGTGCCAGCAGCCCCTTTACGGCAGGACTCGGGAACACTGAAGCTTTCTTT. It is translated as CASSPFTAGLGNTEAFF.

This clonotype was observed a handful of times. V gene TRBV6-6 combines with J gene TRBJ1-5, with a possible D match to TRBD1 (5 bases). V lost 6 bases and J lost 1, with 16 bases in between. This CDR3 spans 16 amino acids. The germline CDR1 and CDR2 sequences are MNHNY and SVGAGI (reference sequence). The CDR3 spells CASSPVWGSSNQPQHF. In nucleotides, the CDR3 is TGTGCCAGCAGCCCCGTTTGGGGGAGCAGCAATCAGCCCCAGCATTTT.

This chain connects TRBV2 to TRBJ2-5; weak D call: TRBD1 (8 bases). Germline V gene lookup returns CDR1 SNHLY and CDR2 FYNNEI. The CDR3 is 14 amino acids. With 3 bases removed from V and 7 bases from J, the gap between germline ends came to 15 bases. The CDR3 reads CASSERTGRATQYF. For the CDR3, the DNA is TGTGCCAGCAGTGAGCGGACAGGGAGGGCGACCCAGTACTTC.

This clonotype was detected ten times or more. This chain uses TRBV6-2 or TRBV6-3 with TRBJ2-7; D may match TRBD1 or TRBD2 (6 bases each). Looked up from germline, CDR1 is MNHEY and CDR2 is SVGEGT. The V end was cut by 2 bases, the J end by 6 bases, with 11 bases between. The CDR3 contains 13 residues. The CDR3 region has the DNA TGTGCCAGCAGTTACGGGGGGCTGGGCGAGCAGTACGTC. Translated, it gives CASSYGGLGEQYV.

This clonotype turned up a few times. The chain has TRBV6-5 and TRBJ1-6, with D perhaps matching TRBD1 (5 bases). The CDR3 has 13 amino acids. Germline V CDR1 and CDR2: MNHEY, SVGAGI. Deletions cut 6 bases from V and 9 bases from J, with 12 bases between. The CDR3 is CASRGGTPSPLHF. CDR3 coding DNA: TGTGCCAGCAGGGGCGGGACCCCTTCACCCCTCCACTTT.

This clonotype was counted between two and nine times. CDR3 DNA: TGCAGCGTTGGAGTGACGGAGAGCTCCTACGAGCAGTACTTC. It translates to CSVGVTESSYEQYF. This sequence joins TRBV29-1 and TRBJ2-7; D ambiguous. The CDR3 is made up of 14 amino acids. V lost 4 bases to trimming and J lost 0 bases, with 13 bases between them. Germline lookup yields CDR1 SQVTM and CDR2 ANQGSEA.

This clonotype was seen more than once but under ten times. The chain combines TRBV24-1 with TRBJ2-2; D might be TRBD2 (6 bases). CDR3 length: 14 amino acids. V lost 8 bases and J lost 4, with 13 bases in between. Germline assignment: CDR1 KGHDR and CDR2 SFDVKD. For the CDR3, the DNA is TGTGCCACCAAAGGGACTTCGCCCACCGGGGAGCTGTTTTTT. Protein: CATKGTSPTGELFF.

A note on this clonotype: The conserved final phenylalanine or tryptophan is absent from the CDR3, which likely points to a read error. This chain's CDR3 is CASSYSTADLNYGYTI. DNA of the CDR3: TGTGCCAGCAGTTACAGTACGGCAGACTTAAACTATGGCTACACCATC. This chain connects TRBV6-6 to TRBJ1-2; D not certain. Germline V gene sequence: CDR1 MNHNY, CDR2 SVGAGI (reference sequence). The V and J ends lost 2 bases and 2 bases respectively, with 15 bases between them. The CDR3 extends over 16 amino acids.

A few counts support this clonotype. The rearrangement joins TRBV27 to TRBJ1-1; D unclear. The CDR3 is made up of 13 amino acids. Germline CDR1 is MNHEY and CDR2 is SMNVEV (reference sequence). V was clipped by 5 bases and J by 0 bases, with 7 bases between them. CDR3 nucleotides: TGTGCCAGCAGTCCCAGTATGAACACTGAAGCTTTCTTT. It specifies CASSPSMNTEAFF.

This clonotype appeared a few times. This chain uses TRBV29-1 with TRBJ1-1, with D uncertain. Trimming pared 1 base from V and 2 bases from J, leaving 8 bases between. This CDR3 is built from 13 residues. Germline loops: CDR1 SQVTM, CDR2 ANQGSEA. Here the CDR3 reads CSVEGTLNTEAFF. CDR3 sequence (DNA): TGCAGCGTTGAAGGGACTCTAAACACTGAAGCTTTCTTT. Based on the CDR3 plus reference TRBV29-1 and TRBJ1-1, the full variable domain is SAVISQKPSRDICQRGTSLTIQCQVDSQVTMMFWYRQQPGQSLTLIATANQGSEATYESGFVIDKFPISRPNLTFSTLTVSNMSPEDSSIYLCSVEGTLNTEAFFGQGTRLTVV.

This clonotype was seen more than once but under ten times. V is TRBV7-9 and J is TRBJ2-7, with 9 bases fitting TRBD2. The germline gives CDR1 SEHNR, CDR2 FQNEAQ (reference sequence). V was clipped by 5 bases and J by 7 bases; unmatched bases: 6. This CDR3 has 13 amino acids. CDR3: CASSVVAGDEQYV. In DNA form, the CDR3 reads TGTGCCAGCAGCGTGGTAGCGGGGGATGAGCAGTACGTC.

The chain employs TRBV5-1 and TRBJ1-1; D is perhaps TRBD1 (6 bases). Germline V lookup: CDR1 SGHRS, CDR2 YFSETQ. The CDR3 totals 15 residues. Trimming removed 4 bases from V and 4 bases from J, with 17 bases in between. The CDR3 DNA reads as TGCGCCAGCAGCCTAGGGACACGGCTTCTCACTGAAGCTTTCTTT. Protein sequence: CASSLGTRLLTEAFF.

This clonotype has just a few counts. The chain joins TRBV7-2 to TRBJ1-6, with D maybe TRBD1 (5 bases). The V gene's germline CDR1 is SGHTA and CDR2 FQGNSA. The CDR3 length is 12 residues. Trimming cost V 4 bases and J 10 bases, with 8 bases left between them. CDR3 sequence: CASSSPGSPLHF. The DNA of the CDR3 is TGTGCCAGCAGCTCCCCAGGGTCACCCCTCCACTTT.

This clonotype was seen ten or more times. Written as DNA, the CDR3 is TGTGCCAGCAGCTTAATGACCCAAGGCACTGAAGCTTTCTTT. This codes for CASSLMTQGTEAFF. The J gene is TRBJ1-1, the V gene TRBV7-3; D gene uncertain. The V gene's germline CDR1 is SGHTA and CDR2 FQGTGA. V was trimmed by 1 base and J by 4 bases, leaving 10 bases between them. This CDR3 spans 14 amino acids.

There are a few counts of this clonotype. CDR3 sequence reads: CASSPHPGSTDTQYF. CDR3 sequence (DNA): TGTGCCAGCAGCCCCCATCCGGGGAGCACAGATACGCAGTATTTT. The rearrangement joins TRBV7-3 to TRBJ2-3; TRBD2 is a possible D gene (5 bases). V lost 5 bases, J lost 0 bases, and 12 bases lay in between. CDR3 length equals 15 residues. Germline lookup yields CDR1 SGHTA and CDR2 FQGTGA.

The table lists this clonotype with many counts. J is TRBJ2-1 and V is TRBV5-1, with 14 bases identical to TRBD2. Germline CDR1 reads SGHRS; CDR2 reads YFSETQ. With 0 bases clipped from V and 8 bases from J, the junction kept 10 bases outside the gene matches. The CDR3 has 18 residues. The CDR3 loop is CASSLGPVGLAGGDEQFF. CDR3 coding DNA: TGCGCCAGCAGCTTGGGACCAGTTGGACTAGCGGGGGGCGATGAGCAGTTCTTC.